Below, one T cell receptor (beta chain) is given with its context. The study ran its PCR with 60 Vbeta and 13 Jbeta primers. TCRdb keeps only in-frame clones here, not all; method: immunoSEQ multiplex PCR. Of tens of thousands of clones in the sample, around 76% were seen once. This entry belongs to a study of cytomegalovirus exposure and HLA in healthy donors. V lost 3 bases and J 7 bases, leaving 16 bases between the germline ends. The CDR3 spans 14 residues. Germline V gene data show CDR1 as SGHRS and CDR2 as YFSETQ. The TCR was taken from a young woman in good health and CMV-seropositive. The V call is TRBV5-1, the J call TRBJ1-1, with D possibly matching TRBD1 (5 bases). Sequenced: PBMCs. DNA for the CDR3: TGCGCCAGCAGCTCGAGAGAAGGGGCAAGTGAAGCTTTCTTT. It translates to CASSSREGASEAFF.